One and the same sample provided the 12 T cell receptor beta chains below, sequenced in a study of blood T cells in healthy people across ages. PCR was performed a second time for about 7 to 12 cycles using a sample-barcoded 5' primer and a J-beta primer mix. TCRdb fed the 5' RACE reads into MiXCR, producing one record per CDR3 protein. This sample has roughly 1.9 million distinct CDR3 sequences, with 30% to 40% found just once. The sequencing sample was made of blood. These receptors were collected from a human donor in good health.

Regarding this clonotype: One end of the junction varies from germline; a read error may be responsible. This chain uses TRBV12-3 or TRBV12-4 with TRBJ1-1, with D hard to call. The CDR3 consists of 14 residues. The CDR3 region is CASSFTQTGTGAFF. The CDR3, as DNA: TGTGCCAGCAGTTTTACCCAAACGGGCACTGGAGCTTTCTTT.

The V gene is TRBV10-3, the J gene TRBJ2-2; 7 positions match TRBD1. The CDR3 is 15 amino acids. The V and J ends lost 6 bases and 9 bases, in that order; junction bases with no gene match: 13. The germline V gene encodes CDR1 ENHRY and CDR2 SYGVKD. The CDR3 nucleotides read TGTGCCATCAGGATGGACAGGTCTGGGGTACGGGAGCTGTTTTTT. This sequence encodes CAIRMDRSGVRELFF.

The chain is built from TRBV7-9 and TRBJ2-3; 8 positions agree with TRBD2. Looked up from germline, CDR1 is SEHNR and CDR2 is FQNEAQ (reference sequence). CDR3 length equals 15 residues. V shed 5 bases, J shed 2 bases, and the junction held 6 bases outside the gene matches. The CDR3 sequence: CASSRPAGATDTQYF. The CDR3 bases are TGTGCCAGCAGCCGACCAGCGGGGGCCACAGATACGCAGTATTTT.

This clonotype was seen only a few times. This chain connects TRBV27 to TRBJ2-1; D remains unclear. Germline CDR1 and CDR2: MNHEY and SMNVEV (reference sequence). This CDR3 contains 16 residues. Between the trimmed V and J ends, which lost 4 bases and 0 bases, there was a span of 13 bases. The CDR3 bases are TGTGCCAGCAGTTCCTCGGGTCTAAGCTCCTACAATGAGCAGTTCTTC. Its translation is CASSSSGLSSYNEQFF.

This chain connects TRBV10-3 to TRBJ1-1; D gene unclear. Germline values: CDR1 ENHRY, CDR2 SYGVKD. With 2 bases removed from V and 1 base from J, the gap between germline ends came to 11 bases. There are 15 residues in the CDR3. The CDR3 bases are TGTGCCATCAGTGAGGAGAGGACGGGGAACACTGAAGCTTTCTTT. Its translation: CAISEERTGNTEAFF.

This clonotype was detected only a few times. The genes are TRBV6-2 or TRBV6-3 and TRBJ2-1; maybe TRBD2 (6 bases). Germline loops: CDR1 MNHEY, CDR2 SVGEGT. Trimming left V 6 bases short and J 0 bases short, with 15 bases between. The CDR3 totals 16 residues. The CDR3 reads CASSLLAWSSYNEQFF. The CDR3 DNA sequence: TGTGCCAGCAGCTTACTAGCCTGGAGCTCCTACAATGAGCAGTTCTTC.

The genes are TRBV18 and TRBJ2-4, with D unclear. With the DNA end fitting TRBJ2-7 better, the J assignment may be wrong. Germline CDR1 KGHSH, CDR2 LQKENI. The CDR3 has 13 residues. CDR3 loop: CASSPLKVYEQYF. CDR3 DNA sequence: TGTGCCAGCTCACCACTGAAAGTCTACGAGCAGTACTTC.

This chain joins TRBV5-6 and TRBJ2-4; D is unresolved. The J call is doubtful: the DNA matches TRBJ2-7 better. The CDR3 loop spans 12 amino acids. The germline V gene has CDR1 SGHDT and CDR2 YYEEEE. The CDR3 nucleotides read TGTGCCAGCAGCCTATCGTGGAACGAGCAGTACTTC. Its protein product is CASSLSWNEQYF.

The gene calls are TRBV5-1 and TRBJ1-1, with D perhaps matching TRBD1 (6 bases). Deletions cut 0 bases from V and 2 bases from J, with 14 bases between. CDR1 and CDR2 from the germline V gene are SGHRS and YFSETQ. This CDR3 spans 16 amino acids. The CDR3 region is CASSLALGTPNTEAFF. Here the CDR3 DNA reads TGCGCCAGCAGCTTGGCCTTAGGGACACCTAACACTGAAGCTTTCTTT. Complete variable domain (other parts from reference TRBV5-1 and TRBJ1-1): KAGVTQTPRYLIKTRGQQVTLSCSPISGHRSVSWYQQTPGQGLQFLFEYFSETQRNKGNFPGRFSGRQFSNSRSEMNVSTLELGDSALYLCASSLALGTPNTEAFFGQGTRLTVV.

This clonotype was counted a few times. The CDR3, as DNA: TGTGCCAGCAGAAAAACGGGGGGCCCACGCAATGAGCAGTTCTTC. This sequence encodes CASRKTGGPRNEQFF. The chain links TRBV7-2 to TRBJ2-1, with a possible D match to TRBD2 (7 bases). The V gene's germline CDR1 is SGHTA and CDR2 FQGNSA. Trimming left V 6 bases short and J 6 bases short, with 18 bases between. The CDR3 extends over 15 amino acids.

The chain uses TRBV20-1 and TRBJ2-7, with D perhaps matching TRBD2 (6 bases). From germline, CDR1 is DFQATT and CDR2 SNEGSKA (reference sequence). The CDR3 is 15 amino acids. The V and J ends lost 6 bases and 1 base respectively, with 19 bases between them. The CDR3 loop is CSAPSLLGGSYEQYF. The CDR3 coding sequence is TGCAGTGCCCCGTCCTTACTCGGGGGTTCCTACGAGCAGTACTTC.

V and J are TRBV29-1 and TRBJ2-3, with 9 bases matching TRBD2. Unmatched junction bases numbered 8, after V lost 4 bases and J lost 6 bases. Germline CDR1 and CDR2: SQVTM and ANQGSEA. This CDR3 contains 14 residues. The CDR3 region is CSVGQRGAGDTQYF. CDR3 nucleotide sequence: TGCAGCGTTGGTCAGCGGGGGGCCGGGGATACGCAGTATTTT.